Below are 32 T cell receptor beta chains sequenced from a single sample in a study of vaccination and CD4 T cells after COVID-19. The Oncomine TCR Beta short-read assay sequenced DNA from cultured CD4+ T cells. TCRdb redid the calling of the PCR reads with MiXCR, one entry per CDR3 protein. The sample includes about 9,700 distinct CDR3 sequences, under 60% seen only once; the top ten take approximately 11%. Specified treatment: approximately nine-day PBMC culture with coronavirus spike peptide pools or control peptides (ViraFEST assay). Samples of CD4+ T cells were obtained from the unexposed donor before the COVID-19 pandemic (2011-2018). The antigens for these receptors are not known. Specimen: CD4+ T cells from blood, cultured in vitro. The receptors stem from a human donor in good health.

This clonotype was detected a few times. The rearrangement joins TRBV25-1 to TRBJ1-2; maybe TRBD1 (5 bases). V lost 6 bases, J lost 8 bases, and 13 bases lay in between. In germline, CDR1 is MGHDK, CDR2 SYGVNS. This CDR3 has 12 amino acids. CDR3 amino acids: CASSGGPGGYTF. Written as DNA, the CDR3 is TGTGCCAGCAGCGGGGGACCGGGAGGCTACACCTTC.

This clonotype was detected a few times. The rearrangement links TRBV4-3 to TRBJ1-6; D gene ambiguous. Trimming shortened V by 2 bases and J by 7 bases, and 6 bases separated the two germline ends. There are 13 residues in the CDR3. In germline, CDR1 is LGHNA, CDR2 YSLEER. CDR3: CASSQTRNSPLHF. DNA of the CDR3: TGCGCCAGCAGCCAAACGAGGAATTCACCCCTCCACTTT.

The rearrangement joins TRBV25-1 to TRBJ2-7; D may match TRBD1 or TRBD2 (5 bases each). This CDR3 is 16 amino acids long. The V gene lost 5 bases and the J gene lost 0 bases, with 17 bases spanning the gap. From germline, CDR1 is MGHDK and CDR2 SYGVNS. The CDR3 spells CASSNLGAGSSYEQYF. The CDR3, as DNA: TGTGCCAGCAGTAATTTGGGCGCAGGGAGCTCCTACGAGCAGTACTTC.

The chain joins TRBV2 to TRBJ2-1; D call uncertain. The CDR3 has 14 residues. The V gene lost 5 bases and the J gene lost 1 base, with 9 bases spanning the gap. The germline V gene encodes CDR1 SNHLY and CDR2 FYNNEI. This CDR3 is CASSWERSYNEQFF. DNA for the CDR3: TGTGCCAGCAGTTGGGAAAGGTCCTACAATGAGCAGTTCTTC.

The chain recombines TRBV20-1 with TRBJ1-1; D remains unclear. The CDR3 consists of 13 residues. Germline values: CDR1 DFQATT, CDR2 SNEGSKA (reference sequence). Trimming took 5 bases from V and 2 from J, leaving 12 bases between them. CDR3 sequence (DNA): TGCAGTGCTGGGAGTGGCCGAAACACTGAAGCTTTCTTT. It encodes CSAGSGRNTEAFF.

J is TRBJ1-5 and V is TRBV4-3; D possibly corresponds to TRBD1 (6 bases). The CDR3 length is 15 residues. Germline lookup yields CDR1 LGHNA and CDR2 YSLEER. Trimming stripped 0 bases from V and 7 bases from J, with 13 bases between. CDR3 DNA: TGCGCCAGCAGCCAAGATATCGGGGGGCACCAGCCCCAGCATTTT. It specifies CASSQDIGGHQPQHF.

V gene TRBV6-2 or TRBV6-3 combines with J gene TRBJ2-6; D is unresolved. The CDR3 runs 16 residues. V was shortened by 5 bases and J by 0 bases, with 11 bases between the two germline ends. CDR1 is MNHEY, CDR2 SVGEGT, per germline. In DNA, the CDR3 is TGTGCCAGCAGTGATCGGACGAGCTCTGGGGCCAACGTCCTGACTTTC. Translation: CASSDRTSSGANVLTF.

V and J are TRBV28 and TRBJ1-2, with a weak D call TRBD1 (5 bases). V was clipped by 5 bases and J by 4 bases, with 14 bases between them. Germline assignment: CDR1 MDHEN and CDR2 SYDVKM. This CDR3 comprises 14 residues. The CDR3 reads CASSVSLGTYGYTF. DNA of the CDR3: TGTGCCAGCAGTGTCAGTTTGGGGACCTATGGCTACACCTTC.

The J gene is TRBJ2-7, the V gene TRBV7-9, with D unresolved. Trimming pared 1 base from V and 1 base from J, leaving 5 bases between. Germline V CDR1 and CDR2: SEHNR, FQNEAQ (reference sequence). There are 13 residues in the CDR3. The DNA for the CDR3 is TGTGCCAGCAGCTTAGATGTTTCCTACGAGCAGTACTTC. It yields the protein CASSLDVSYEQYF.

This clonotype came up a few times. The chain carries TRBV7-2 and TRBJ2-2; no reliable D call. V lost 3 bases, J lost 4 bases, and 6 bases lay in between. Germline V lookup: CDR1 SGHTA, CDR2 FQGNSA. The CDR3 sequence is 13 residues long. CDR3 sequence (DNA): TGTGCCAGCAGCTTCTCTTCCACCGGGGAGCTGTTTTTT. Its protein product is CASSFSSTGELFF.

This rearrangement joins TRBV19 to TRBJ2-3; 9 nucleotides agree with TRBD1. CDR1 is LNHDA and CDR2 is SQIVND in the germline V gene (reference sequence). V lost 3 bases, J lost 4 bases, and 8 bases stayed unmatched. The length of the CDR3 is 16 residues. The DNA of the CDR3 is TGTGCCAGTAGTATCCCGGGACAGGGTGGCCCAGATACGCAGTATTTT. It encodes CASSIPGQGGPDTQYF.

This clonotype was observed a single time. The junction departs from the called germline gene at one end, perhaps through a read error. The chain joins TRBV7-9 to TRBJ2-3; D gene unclear. This CDR3 comprises 11 residues. Germline V lookup: CDR1 SEHNR, CDR2 FQNEAQ (reference sequence). The CDR3 loop reads CASSLESVSYF. The CDR3 nucleotides are TGTGCCAGCAGCTTAGAGTCGGTCTCATACTTT.

The CDR3 sequence is CASRAGGADYGYTF. CDR3 DNA: TGTGCCAGCAGGGCAGGGGGCGCCGACTATGGCTACACCTTC. The chain combines TRBV2 with TRBJ1-2; 8 nucleotides line up with TRBD1. Germline V gene data show CDR1 as SNHLY and CDR2 as FYNNEI. This CDR3 contains 14 residues. The V and J ends lost 6 bases and 3 bases, in that order; junction bases with no gene match: 6. The full variable domain, completed using reference TRBV2 and TRBJ1-2, is EPEVTQTPSHQVTQMGQEVILRCVPISNHLYFYWYRQILGQKVEFLVSFYNNEISEKSEIFDDQFSVERPDGSNFTLKIRSTKLEDSAMYFCASRAGGADYGYTFGSGTRLTVV.

The genes are TRBV10-3 and TRBJ1-4; 9 bases match TRBD1. The CDR3 length is 15 residues. The ends lost 6 bases at V and 7 bases at J; junction bases unmatched: 9. Germline V CDR1 and CDR2: ENHRY, SYGVKD. Here the CDR3 DNA reads TGTGCCATCAGCGCTACTACAGGGGGCCTTGAAAAACTGTTTTTT. Translation: CAISATTGGLEKLFF.

The chain recombines TRBV6-5 with TRBJ1-2; D is perhaps TRBD1 (5 bases). CDR1 is MNHEY and CDR2 is SVGAGI in the germline V gene. This CDR3 is built from 15 residues. Trimming removed 2 bases from V and 8 bases from J, with 18 bases in between. CDR3 residues: CASSYREGAEGGYTF. Here the CDR3 DNA reads TGTGCCAGCAGTTACCGGGAAGGGGCTGAAGGAGGCTACACCTTC.

In this sample, this clonotype turned up a few times. The chain links TRBV10-3 to TRBJ2-3, with D possibly being TRBD1 (6 bases). The CDR3 runs 13 residues. Germline values: CDR1 ENHRY, CDR2 SYGVKD. CDR3 sequence reads: CATRDTFTDTQYF. The CDR3 nucleotides are TGTGCGACCCGGGACACCTTCACAGATACGCAGTATTTT.

V gene TRBV7-2 combines with J gene TRBJ2-4; perhaps TRBD1 as D (5 bases). With 2 bases removed from V and 1 base from J, the gap between germline ends came to 12 bases. Germline V gene sequence: CDR1 SGHTA, CDR2 FQGNSA. CDR3 length: 16 residues. The CDR3 sequence: CASSLQPGQAKNIQYF. The CDR3 nucleotides are TGTGCCAGCAGCTTACAGCCAGGGCAGGCCAAAAACATTCAGTACTTC. The variable domain in full, with the rest retrieved from reference TRBV7-2 and TRBJ2-4, is GAGVSQSPSNKVTEKGKDVELRCDPISGHTALYWYRQSLGQGLEFLIYFQGNSAPDKSGLPSDRFSAERTGGSVSTLTIQRTQQEDSAVYLCASSLQPGQAKNIQYFGAGTRLSVL.

This clonotype came up a few times. J is TRBJ2-3 and V is TRBV5-4; 9 nucleotides agree with TRBD1. The CDR3 sequence is 13 residues long. In germline, CDR1 is SGHNT, CDR2 YYREEE (reference sequence). Trimming cost V 7 bases and J 5 bases; bases outside gene matches: 5. The CDR3 nucleotides read TGTGCCAGCGGGGACAGGGTGGGAGATACGCAGTATTTT. Encoded protein: CASGDRVGDTQYF.

The chain recombines TRBV4-2 with TRBJ1-2, with a weak D call TRBD1 (5 bases). This CDR3 is 14 amino acids long. The V end lost 1 base, the J end lost 1 base, and 7 bases lay between the germline ends. The germline CDR1 and CDR2 sequences are LGHNA and YNFKEQ. As DNA, the CDR3 is TGTGCCAGCAGCCAAGCAGACAGTAACTATGGCTACACCTTC. This translates into CASSQADSNYGYTF.

The CDR3 nucleotides are TGTGCCAGCAGCTACGTGATGGGTTCCGGGGAGCTGTTTTTT. As protein: CASSYVMGSGELFF. V usage is TRBV7-2 and J usage is TRBJ2-2; D unresolved. Germline CDR1 and CDR2: SGHTA and FQGNSA. The CDR3 consists of 14 residues. Trimming pared 4 bases from V and 6 bases from J, leaving 12 bases between.

The chain recombines TRBV6-1 with TRBJ1-1; D is undetermined. CDR3 size: 15 residues. V was shortened by 6 bases and J by 1 base, with 15 bases between the two germline ends. The germline CDR1 and CDR2 sequences are MNHNS and SASEGT. CDR3 loop: CASRESTRPNTEAFF. The CDR3, as DNA: TGTGCCAGCAGGGAATCGACACGGCCGAACACTGAAGCTTTCTTT.

V and J are TRBV7-2 and TRBJ2-3; 9 bases fit TRBD2. V was clipped by 5 bases and J by 8 bases; unmatched bases: 20. This CDR3 has 18 residues. The germline gives CDR1 SGHTA, CDR2 FQGNSA. The CDR3 coding sequence is TGTGCCAGCAGCCCAGATGGGCCCGGGCGGGGGGGCCGCGGTACGCAGTATTTT. Its translation: CASSPDGPGRGGRGTQYF.

This sequence joins TRBV4-1 and TRBJ2-5, with 8 positions matching TRBD2. CDR1 is MGHRA and CDR2 is YSYEKL in the germline V gene. This CDR3 region has 15 residues. V was clipped by 6 bases and J by 5 bases; unmatched bases: 11. The CDR3 DNA sequence: TGCGCCAGCAGACTACTAGGACTAGCTACGGAGACCCAGTACTTC. Its translation is CASRLLGLATETQYF.

This chain uses TRBV12-3 or TRBV12-4 with TRBJ2-2; 10 bases agree with TRBD2. V lost 1 base and J lost 7; bases outside the gene matches: 3. There are 15 residues in the CDR3. CDR3 DNA: TGTGCCAGCAGTTTAGAGCGGGGGGGCTTCGGGGAGCTGTTTTTT. Translating it yields CASSLERGGFGELFF.

This clonotype turned up a few times. V is TRBV11-2 and J is TRBJ2-5; 13 bases align to TRBD2. Losses at the gene ends were 4 bases for V and 2 bases for J; bases not matched to a gene: 4. Germline CDR1 is SGHAT and CDR2 is FQNNGV. The CDR3 extends over 16 amino acids. The CDR3 sequence is CASSSGTSGAQETQYF. The CDR3, as DNA: TGTGCCAGCAGCTCTGGGACTAGCGGGGCTCAAGAGACCCAGTACTTC.

This chain joins TRBV7-9 and TRBJ2-7, with 15 bases aligning to TRBD2. CDR3 length: 17 residues. The germline V gene encodes CDR1 SEHNR and CDR2 FQNEAQ (reference sequence). The V gene end was trimmed by 5 bases and the J gene end by 4 bases; junction bases not matched to a gene: 9. The CDR3 region is CASSRQGLAGGPYEQYF. CDR3 bases: TGTGCCAGCAGCCGACAAGGACTAGCGGGAGGGCCGTACGAGCAGTACTTC.

The J gene is TRBJ2-3, the V gene TRBV7-2; 12 bases are a match to TRBD1. CDR3 length: 16 amino acids. Germline V gene data show CDR1 as SGHTA and CDR2 as FQGNSA. After removal of 3 bases from V and 1 base from J, the junction contained 2 bases not matched to a gene. As DNA, the CDR3 is TGTGCCAGCAGCTTGGGACAGGGGGCTGGCACAGATACGCAGTATTTT. It is translated as CASSLGQGAGTDTQYF.

The rearrangement joins TRBV6-5 to TRBJ2-7, with 8 bases aligning to TRBD2. J was trimmed by 5 bases and V by 0 bases; bases with no gene match: 24. Looked up from germline, CDR1 is MNHEY and CDR2 is SVGAGI. The CDR3 extends over 21 amino acids. CDR3 bases: TGTGCCAGCAGTTACTCGAAGGGGCCTCGCGGAAGCGGGAGATCTGGCAACGAGCAGTACTTC. This codes for CASSYSKGPRGSGRSGNEQYF.

The chain is built from TRBV5-1 and TRBJ1-1, with 7 bases that match TRBD1. Germline lookup yields CDR1 SGHRS and CDR2 YFSETQ. The CDR3 sequence is 13 residues long. Trimming removed 1 base from V and 5 bases from J; junction bases left unmatched: 2. The chain's CDR3 is CASSLHRGTEAFF. For the CDR3, the DNA is TGCGCCAGCAGCTTGCACAGGGGTACTGAAGCTTTCTTT.

The gene calls are TRBV6-5 and TRBJ1-2; TRBD1 is a possible D gene (6 bases). There are 17 residues in the CDR3. Germline-derived CDR1 and CDR2 are MNHEY and SVGAGI. Trimming took 1 base from V and 6 from J, leaving 21 bases between them. The CDR3 loop reads CASSYFGRGTGADGYTF. The CDR3 nucleotides read TGTGCCAGCAGTTACTTTGGCAGGGGAACGGGGGCGGATGGCTACACCTTC.

The rearrangement uses TRBV4-1 and TRBJ2-1; maybe TRBD2 (7 bases). The CDR3 is 15 residues long. The germline gives CDR1 MGHRA, CDR2 YSYEKL. Trimming left V 0 bases short and J 9 bases short, with 15 bases between. The CDR3 DNA sequence: TGCGCCAGCAGCCAAGATGCGGGGGCCGTCAGTGAGCAGTTCTTC. Its protein is CASSQDAGAVSEQFF.

The gene calls are TRBV7-8 and TRBJ2-7; no firm D call. CDR1 is SGHVS and CDR2 is FQNEAQ in the germline V gene. V was trimmed by 1 base and J by 0 bases, leaving 10 bases between them. The CDR3 is made up of 15 amino acids. Here the CDR3 reads CASSLGTGNSYEQYF. CDR3 nucleotide sequence: TGTGCCAGCAGCTTAGGTACCGGCAACTCCTACGAGCAGTACTTC.